The clone carrying this T cell receptor beta chain was seen a few times. Time point specified: patch test 2, 6 weeks after DPC sensitization. Documented treatment: therapeutic diphenylcyclopropenone sensitization with weekly scalp DPC. The sample comes from a study of human T cells and chemical hapten exposure. TCRdb independently ran MiXCR on the RACE reads; one entry per CDR3 protein. The sample includes tens of thousands of distinct CDR3 sequences, over 6.5% of them seen just once. The trim removed 6 bases at V and 5 bases at J, leaving 6 bases unmatched. The CDR3 is made up of 12 amino acids. In germline, CDR1 is DFQATT, CDR2 SNEGSKA (reference sequence).

The starting material was whole blood, obtained in connection with sensitization to the hapten diphenylcyclopropenone (DPC). The chain couples TRBV20-1 to TRBJ2-7, with 8 bases lining up with TRBD1. The clonotype was recovered from a woman aged 50 to 60 with alopecia areata. Some clones in this sample may be carry-over from other donors' samples. The CDR3 DNA reads as TGCAGTGCGCACAGGGGGTCCCACGAGCAGTACTTC. The encoded protein is CSAHRGSHEQYF.